One sample yielded the 8 T cell receptor beta chains listed below, sequenced in a study of OX40 agonist ivuxolimab in advanced cancers. Profiling relied on immunoSEQ multiplex PCR, and the TCRdb table lists in-frame clones only, not all of them. Of 65,000 to 80,000 clones in the sample, approximately 90% were seen once. Source: CD4+ or CD8+ T cells sorted from blood, taken in a trial of the OX40 agonist ivuxolimab. These TCRs come from an adult with an advanced solid tumor such as melanoma, head and neck, liver or kidney cancer.

V usage is TRBV5-1 and J usage is TRBJ1-2; 8 nucleotides align to TRBD1. CDR3 length: 14 amino acids. The germline gives CDR1 SGHRS, CDR2 YFSETQ. The trim removed 0 bases at V and 2 bases at J, leaving 0 bases unmatched. CDR3 DNA: TGCGCCAGCAGCTTGGACAGGGGGAACTATGGCTACACCTTC. This sequence encodes CASSLDRGNYGYTF.

This clone appeared a few times. The chain has TRBV4-3 and TRBJ2-1, with D possibly being TRBD1 (5 bases). V was pared by 0 bases and J by 5 bases, with 8 bases between. CDR3 length: 14 residues. The germline V gene has CDR1 LGHNA and CDR2 YSLEER. CDR3 region: CASSQEAGNNEQFF. In nucleotides, the CDR3 is TGCGCCAGCAGCCAAGAGGCAGGGAACAATGAGCAGTTCTTC.

The chain has TRBV30 and TRBJ2-6; D unresolved. Germline V gene lookup returns CDR1 GTSNPN and CDR2 SVGIG (reference sequence). This CDR3 region has 15 residues. V was clipped by 5 bases and J by 2 bases, with 13 bases between them. Here the CDR3 reads CAWEGKGTGANVLTF. The CDR3 nucleotides are TGTGCCTGGGAAGGGAAGGGAACTGGGGCCAACGTCCTGACTTTC.

This chain connects TRBV27 to TRBJ2-6, with 8 bases lining up with TRBD2. The ends lost 5 bases at V and 0 bases at J; junction bases unmatched: 6. Germline assignment: CDR1 MNHEY and CDR2 SMNVEV (reference sequence). The CDR3 has 17 amino acids. The CDR3 is CASSRGAGGSGANVLTF. The CDR3, as DNA: TGTGCCAGCAGTAGGGGCGCGGGGGGCTCTGGGGCCAACGTCCTGACTTTC.

V usage is TRBV6-5 and J usage is TRBJ1-2; D not certain. The CDR3 has 16 residues. Germline CDR1 reads MNHEY; CDR2 reads SVGAGI. V was pared by 0 bases and J by 7 bases, with 18 bases between. The CDR3, as DNA: TGTGCCAGCAGTTACTCCTACGTCCGGGGAAGCCCTGGCTACACCTTC. Its protein product is CASSYSYVRGSPGYTF.

The J gene is TRBJ2-2, the V gene TRBV9; 15 bases line up with TRBD2. The length of the CDR3 is 19 residues. Germline V gene data show CDR1 as SGDLS and CDR2 as YYNGEE. The junction had 12 bases not matched to a gene; V was cut back by 4 bases and J by 5 bases. The chain's CDR3 is CASSNPPGLAGGGTGELFF. As DNA, the CDR3 is TGTGCCAGCAGCAATCCTCCGGGACTAGCGGGAGGAGGGACCGGGGAGCTGTTTTTT.

For the CDR3, the DNA is TGTGCCAGCAGCTTAGAATCAGGGGTTAATGAAAAACTGTTTTTT. Translated: CASSLESGVNEKLFF. The chain is built from TRBV7-9 and TRBJ1-4; D is possibly TRBD1 (6 bases). Germline lookup yields CDR1 SEHNR and CDR2 FQNEAQ (reference sequence). The CDR3 spans 15 residues. V was cut by 1 base and J by 4 bases, with 10 bases left in between.

The chain uses TRBV28 and TRBJ2-2; 8 bases map to TRBD1. The V and J ends lost 6 bases and 4 bases, in that order; junction bases with no gene match: 4. The CDR3 spans 14 residues. The V gene's germline CDR1 is MDHEN and CDR2 SYDVKM. The CDR3 DNA sequence: TGTGCCAGCAGGAGACAGGGGTTCACCGGGGAGCTGTTTTTT. It specifies CASRRQGFTGELFF. The complete variable domain, with remaining parts taken from reference TRBV28 and TRBJ2-2, reads DVKVTQSSRYLVKRTGEKVFLECVQDMDHENMFWYRQDPGLGLRLIYFSYDVKMKEKGDIPEGYSVSREKKERFSLILESASTNQTSMYLCASRRQGFTGELFFGEGSRLTVL.